The source of this TCR beta chain is a study of graft-versus-host responses after intestinal transplantation. Across the study: Recipients received multivisceral, liver-intestinal, or isolated intestinal transplants. The study gave all recipients anti-thymocyte globulin induction, then tacrolimus and steroids for two to three years. Study results and limitations: Peak levels of circulating GvH clones tracked with early post-transplant HvG declines.

Remarks on this clone: Its target is unknown.

Produced via immunoSEQ multiplex PCR; TCRdb's table is partial and in-frame only. Of around 64,000 clones listed, around 93% are singletons. The specimen was unstimulated CD4+ T cells sorted from spleen or lymph node cells, collected before transplant. The source of this sequence is a human donor who was the organ donor for an intestinal transplant.

CDR3 sequence: CASSRQGGLTDTQYF. For the CDR3, the DNA is TGTGCCAGTAGCAGACAGGGGGGCCTTACAGATACGCAGTATTTT. The gene calls are TRBV19 and TRBJ2-3, with 9 bases matching TRBD1. Trimming at V came to 6 bases and at J to 3 bases, leaving 7 bases not matched to a gene. There are 15 residues in the CDR3. Germline V gives CDR1 LNHDA, CDR2 SQIVND (reference sequence).